Listed below are T cell receptor beta chains from one sample, sequenced in a study of beta chain features in type 1 diabetes. Repertoires were generated with immunoSEQ multiplex PCR, while TCRdb's copy carries only in-frame clones and drops some. The top ten hold 0.053% of the sample, which has 250,000 or so clones, over 65% seen once. Sequencing used naive CD4+ T cells from blood. Every receptor here comes from a man aged 30 to 45 in good health. Each CDR3 is given with its conserved first and last residue.

v_call,cdr3_length,cdr3_aa
TRBV7-9,14,CASSAGLAEETQYF
TRBV29-1,12,CSLQGSNTEAFF
TRBV9,14,CASSPGQGLNEQFF
TRBV29-1,11,CSVLQRSKAFF
TRBV6-1,11,CASSVGNEQFF
TRBV20-1,11,CSYNGGDTQYF
TRBV29-1,13,CSVEGSSLYEQYF
TRBV13,16,CASSFPFGHPSYEQYF
TRBV7-2,13,CASSWTGGNEQFF
TRBV29-1,14,CSVVTGANTGELFF
TRBV7-2,13,CASSLARTDTQYF
TRBV23-1,16,CASSQSRDRVREKLFF
TRBV18,14,CASSPGQMNTEAFF
TRBV18,16,CASSRTGASNTGELFF
TRBV19,18,CASSIAISPSGTYNEQFF
TRBV7-2,15,CASSRRGEYYNEQFF
TRBV2,11,CASSYSNEQFF
TRBV19,14,CASSIKSGTNIQYF
TRBV9,13,CASSGGLEETQYF
TRBV2,17,CASSEALLQNYDNEQFF
TRBV29-1,14,CSVLQTFKNTEAFF
TRBV9,17,CASSVATGGQSTGELFF
TRBV13,16,CASSFTGVSGANVLTF
TRBV30,16,CAWTQSPGTGIYEQYF
TRBV6-5,14,CASSRESSGNTIYF
TRBV14,12,CASSQYHNEQFF
TRBV15,13,CATSRDERETQYF
TRBV7-9,15,CASSFLGVTNTEAFF
TRBV7-2,14,CASNLQGAEGEQFF
TRBV18,15,CASSTLGTGDTEAFF
TRBV5-1,17,CASSFQGGRRSTDTQYF
TRBV29-1,14,CSAGPASGSYEQYF
TRBV18,12,CASSPSSYEQYF
TRBV29-1,15,CSVGETDSSYNEQFF
TRBV30,14,CAWSVRRMNTEAFF
TRBV19,14,CASSIDRGQETQYF
TRBV2,14,CASSALSKGGELFF
TRBV7-8,13,CASSLEKRAEQYF
TRBV15,13,CATSRNREDTQYF
TRBV30,15,CAWSGRQHPNYGYTF
TRBV25-1,13,CASSGGKLNEQFF
TRBV30,15,CAWSVRLAGYNEQFF
TRBV4-1,18,CASRLSPGPQIIHNEQFF
TRBV15,13,CATSREGNQPQHF
TRBV29-1,15,CSVGRGEPGANVLTF
TRBV18,13,CASSPTGGETQYF